This is a list of T cell receptor beta chains from one sample in a study of OX40 agonist ivuxolimab in advanced cancers. Here immunoSEQ multiplex PCR was the method, and the copy in TCRdb shows in-frame clones only, minus some. Here the sample spans about 80,000 clones, just over 85% being singletons. The source was CD4+ or CD8+ T cells sorted from blood, collected in a trial of the OX40 agonist ivuxolimab. These receptors all stem from an adult with an advanced solid tumor such as melanoma, head and neck, liver or kidney cancer. Each CDR3 is given with its conserved first and last residue. D genes are given only for firm matches. Clone size is shown for a subset of rows, as once, few, many or a class of expanded clone.

TRBJ2-1	TRBV7-6	.	.	CASSLEGVSEQFF
TRBJ2-3	TRBV28	.	.	CASSSVRGRGTDTQYF
TRBJ2-4	TRBV5-6	TRBD1	.	CASSSSQGAAKNIQYF
TRBJ2-5	TRBV4-1	.	.	CASSQVGAQETQYF
TRBJ1-5	TRBV6-6	.	.	CASSTRHNSNQPQHF
TRBJ1-6	TRBV28	TRBD1	.	CASSLKWDRGRDSPLHF
TRBJ2-7	TRBV13	.	.	CASSSALWPGEQYF
TRBJ2-2	TRBV27	.	.	CASSSRGANTGELFF
TRBJ1-2	TRBV6-1	.	.	CASSIEGSGYTF
TRBJ2-7	TRBV7-2	TRBD2	.	CASSRGTSGDTEQYF
TRBJ1-2	TRBV28	.	.	CASSLAGGDGYTF
TRBJ1-4	TRBV5-1	TRBD1	.	CASSSTRDSYEKLFF
TRBJ1-6	TRBV5-1	.	.	CASSLGEGGSPLHF
TRBJ1-2	TRBV5-8	TRBD1	.	CASSLSRGRRAGYTF
TRBJ1-1	TRBV30	.	.	CAWSVPSGVVNTEAFF
TRBJ2-5	TRBV29-1	.	.	CSVRGWEETQYF
TRBJ1-2	TRBV11-2	.	.	CASSSVGRVDYGYTF
TRBJ2-3	TRBV5-5	.	.	CASRRGPFSTDTQYF
TRBJ1-1	TRBV5-1	TRBD1	.	CASSSDRVKTEAFF
TRBJ2-1	TRBV7-9	.	.	CASTYGDYNEQFF
TRBJ2-1	TRBV7-3	.	.	CASSLMRGAGYEQFF
TRBJ1-2	TRBV2	.	.	CASSPGRPYGYTF
TRBJ1-6	TRBV9	.	.	CASSVEWNSPLHF
TRBJ1-2	TRBV7-9	.	few	CASSPMGYGYTF
TRBJ2-1	TRBV5-1	TRBD1	.	CASSTGTGGEYNEQFF
TRBJ1-6	TRBV30	.	few	CAWRDRFDSPLHF
TRBJ2-3	TRBV29-1	TRBD2	.	CSVEGVAGAYTDTQYF
TRBJ1-2	TRBV7-3	TRBD1	.	CASRGRADREDYGYTF
TRBJ1-4	TRBV19	.	once	CASSAPGATNEKLFF
TRBJ2-1	TRBV4-3	.	.	CASSQEWGALSNEQFF
TRBJ2-5	TRBV5-6	.	once	CASSRLVQETQYF
TRBJ2-5	TRBV19	.	.	CASRGYREETQYF
TRBJ1-2	TRBV28	TRBD1	.	CASSSTLDRGGYGYTF
TRBJ2-7	TRBV18	.	.	CASSPLGESEQYF
TRBJ2-1	TRBV18	TRBD1	few	CASSETGQTNNEQFF
TRBJ1-5	TRBV4-1	.	few	CASSQLGTEYSNQPQHF
TRBJ2-2	TRBV7-2	TRBD1	.	CASSLALQGVTGELFF
TRBJ2-1	TRBV5-1	TRBD1	.	CASTQGTGSYNEQFF
TRBJ2-5	TRBV5-4	.	once	CASSLVPAPQETQYF
TRBJ2-2	TRBV6-1	.	.	CASSALGAGELFF
TRBJ1-4	TRBV9	.	once	CASSVDGINEKLFF
TRBJ2-7	TRBV6-6	TRBD1	.	CASRNQRTGVGEQYF
TRBJ1-3	TRBV28	.	.	CASTRWEDPSGNTIYF
TRBJ2-6	TRBV9	.	once	CASSVGPISGANVLTF
TRBJ2-7	TRBV28	.	.	CASNILGSYEQYF
TRBJ2-5	TRBV6-5	.	.	CASSYDTGFGETQYF
TRBJ2-6	TRBV19	.	.	CASSPDGRSGANVLTF
TRBJ2-3	TRBV5-5	.	.	CASSFGTGTDTQYF
TRBJ1-2	TRBV2	.	.	CASTRTDNYGYTF
TRBJ1-3	TRBV7-6	.	.	CASSLDFPGSGNTIYF
TRBJ1-5	TRBV19	.	.	CASSQTGGQGNQPQHF
TRBJ1-2	TRBV7-6	.	.	CASSLVWRRGGRPERLYGYTF
TRBJ1-5	TRBV7-8	.	.	CASSPTGLGWSNQPQHF
TRBJ2-1	TRBV19	TRBD2	.	CASTKGGRQIYNEQFF
TRBJ2-5	TRBV5-4	TRBD2	.	CASSLGGLAGVGETQYF
TRBJ2-5	TRBV12-2	.	.	CASRLESAGLRETQYF
TRBJ2-2	TRBV7-8	.	once	CASSTLPISNTGELFF
TRBJ2-2	TRBV30	TRBD2	.	CAWISGFRGAGELFF
TRBJ2-1	TRBV6-5	.	once	CASRPRDNEQFF